This T cell receptor beta chain was profiled in a study of cytomegalovirus exposure and HLA in healthy donors. Study findings and constraints: Donors were assumed by presence/absence analyses to have roughly uniform sequencing depth.

On this clone itself: Its target is unknown.

The V gene end was trimmed by 5 bases and the J gene end by 2 bases; junction bases not matched to a gene: 11. This CDR3 has 17 residues. CDR1 and CDR2 from the germline V gene are SNHLY and FYNNEI. The PCR was carried out with 60 Vbeta primers and 13 Jbeta primers. Repertoires were generated with immunoSEQ multiplex PCR, while TCRdb's copy carries only in-frame clones and drops some. The table has 220,000 or so clones, 65% to 75% seen once. The chain carries TRBV2 and TRBJ2-5, with 10 bases fitting TRBD2. The material sequenced was PBMCs. The receptor was isolated from a woman under 40 in good health and CMV-seronegative. The CDR3 DNA follows: TGTGCCAGCAGTTCATCCCGCGGACTAGCGGTGCAAGAGACCCAGTACTTC. Translating gives CASSSSRGLAVQETQYF.